This is a list of T cell receptor beta chains from one sample in a study of cytomegalovirus exposure and HLA in healthy donors. This table comes from immunoSEQ multiplex PCR, and its TCRdb copy is limited to in-frame clones, with some not included. The profile shows under 200,000 clones, about 75% of them singletons. The sample consisted of PBMCs. These receptors were obtained from a male donor in good health and CMV-seropositive. CDR3s include the opening cysteine and the closing phenylalanine or tryptophan. A D gene is named only where the DNA matches it firmly. Clone sizes are given selectively: once, few, many, or a class where the clone is expanded.

TRBD1	TRBJ2-1	TRBV6-1	.	TGTGCCAGCAGTGGGAACAGGGGGCGAGGAAATGAGCAGTTCTTC	CASSGNRGRGNEQFF
.	TRBJ2-2	TRBV9	.	TGTGCCAGCAGCGAAGTCGGGGCCGGGGAGCTGTTTTTT	CASSEVGAGELFF
.	TRBJ2-3	TRBV7-6	.	TGTGCCAGCAGCTTAGGCTCATACACCGGGACTTCCACAGATACGCAGTATTTT	CASSLGSYTGTSTDTQYF
.	TRBJ2-7	TRBV6-1	few	TGTGCCAGCAGTGCTTCCCCGAGGGGGAAAACCTACGAGCAGTACTTC	CASSASPRGKTYEQYF
.	TRBJ2-3	TRBV4-2	.	TGTGCCAGCAGCTCCGGCGGGGGCCGGGCAGATACGCAGTATTTT	CASSSGGGRADTQYF
.	TRBJ2-2	TRBV19	.	TGTGCCAGTGAACGCGACGGGGAGCTGTTTTTT	CASERDGELFF
.	TRBJ1-1	TRBV5-6	few	TGTGCCAGCAGCGCCATAAGAGGCGCGGTCACTGAAGCTTTCTTT	CASSAIRGAVTEAFF
.	TRBJ1-1	TRBV7-2	.	TGTGCCAGCAGCTCCCCCGGAAGGGGGAAAGGCACTGAAGCTTTCTTT	CASSSPGRGKGTEAFF
.	TRBJ2-6	TRBV9	.	TGTGCCAGCAATACTGGGGCCAACGTCCTGACTTTC	CASNTGANVLTF
TRBD2	TRBJ2-3	TRBV11-2	.	TGTGCCAGCAGCTTAGAACCCACCGGGACTAGCGGGGGGGGGACAGATACGCAGTATTTT	CASSLEPTGTSGGGTDTQYF
.	TRBJ1-1	TRBV2	.	TGTGCCAGCAGTGAACCTCGCAGGAACACTGAAGCTTTCTTT	CASSEPRRNTEAFF
.	TRBJ1-2	TRBV11-2	.	TGTGCCAGCAGCTTGGGGGGGGGCTGGGGCTACACCTTC	CASSLGGGWGYTF
.	TRBJ1-1	TRBV6-1	.	TGTGCCAGCAGCGACCCCCCGGGGGGGAACACTGAAGCTTTCTTT	CASSDPPGGNTEAFF
.	TRBJ2-7	TRBV2	.	TGTGCCACCCTAGGGGGGGCCTCCTACGAGCAGTACTTC	CATLGGASYEQYF
TRBD2	TRBJ2-1	TRBV7-3	.	TGTGCCAGCAGCCATGGAGCGGGGGGGCCCAATGAGCAGTTCTTC	CASSHGAGGPNEQFF
.	TRBJ1-2	TRBV7-8	.	TGTGCCAGCAGCTTGACAGGTTTCACTAGAAAGGGGTATGGCTACACCTTC	CASSLTGFTRKGYGYTF
TRBD1	TRBJ2-1	TRBV9	.	TGTGCCAGCGCCCGAGGACAGGTGGACAATGAGCAGTTCTTC	CASARGQVDNEQFF
.	TRBJ2-3	TRBV4-3	.	TGCGCCAGCAGCCAAGAGTCGAGGTTAGATACGCAGTATTTT	CASSQESRLDTQYF
.	TRBJ2-1	TRBV23-1	.	TGCGCCAGCAGAAACCGGGAAGAGCAGTTCTTC	CASRNREEQFF
TRBD1	TRBJ1-5	TRBV6-1	.	TGTGCCAGCAGTGAGACAGGGAATGGCAATCAGCCCCAGCATTTT	CASSETGNGNQPQHF
TRBD1	TRBJ2-3	TRBV12-5	.	TGTGCTAGTGGGGACAGGGGAGGGTCCTATACGCAGTATTTT	CASGDRGGSYTQYF
TRBD1	TRBJ2-2	TRBV6-4	.	TGTGCCAGCAGTCCCGGACAGGGGGCTGGTGGCACCGGGGAGCTGTTTTTT	CASSPGQGAGGTGELFF
.	TRBJ1-4	TRBV15	.	TGTGCCACCAGCAGAGATTCCGGCAGGATGCGACTAAATGAAAAACTGTTTTTT	CATSRDSGRMRLNEKLFF
TRBD1	TRBJ2-3	TRBV10-1	.	TGCGCCAGCAGTGAGCCGGGACAGGGTGCCGCAGATACGCAGTATTTT	CASSEPGQGAADTQYF
TRBD1	TRBJ1-2	TRBV6-6	.	TGTGGTACTGACAGGGGACGAGAGGGCTACACCTTC	CGTDRGREGYTF
TRBD1	TRBJ1-1	TRBV6-5	few	TGTGCCAGCTTCTGGACAGGGGGCACTGAAGCTTTCTTT	CASFWTGGTEAFF
TRBD1	TRBJ2-7	TRBV6-6	.	TGTGCCAGCAGTATCGGACAGGGGGACGAGCAGTACTTC	CASSIGQGDEQYF
TRBD1	TRBJ1-2	TRBV29-1	.	TGCAGCCCTGGGGGACAGGGGGGCTATGGCTACACCTTC	CSPGGQGGYGYTF
TRBD1	TRBJ1-2	TRBV6-5	.	TGTGCCAGCAGTACGACAGGGATCTATGGCTACACCTTC	CASSTTGIYGYTF
TRBD1	TRBJ1-1	TRBV27	.	TGTGCCAGCAGTTTGGGGACAGGGGGCGCGGGCACTGAAGCTTTCTTT	CASSLGTGGAGTEAFF
.	TRBJ1-4	TRBV7-9	.	TGTGCCAGCAGCTCAACTAGAGAGCCTAATGAAAAACTGTTTTTT	CASSSTREPNEKLFF
TRBD2	TRBJ2-1	TRBV2	.	TGTGCCAGCACCGGGAGGGGGACCTACAATGAGCAGTTCTTC	CASTGRGTYNEQFF
.	TRBJ1-2	TRBV9	.	TGTGCCAGCAGCCGCCCCCCAGGCGCTAACTATGGCTACACCTTC	CASSRPPGANYGYTF
.	TRBJ2-3	TRBV19	.	TGTGCCAGTAGTATCGGTGGGCTCGGCACAGATACGCAGTATTTT	CASSIGGLGTDTQYF
TRBD1	TRBJ2-7	TRBV6-5	.	TGTGCCAGCAGTTTCCGACAGGGTACATACGAGCAGTACTTC	CASSFRQGTYEQYF
TRBD2	TRBJ2-1	TRBV27	.	TGTGCCAGCAGTTTAGATAGCGGGAATGAGCAGTTCTTC	CASSLDSGNEQFF
.	TRBJ2-7	TRBV6-1	few	TGTGCCAGCAGTGAAAGCGGGTTCGAGCAGTACTTC	CASSESGFEQYF
TRBD1	TRBJ2-1	TRBV30	.	TGTGCCGGAAACCGGGACAGGGTGATGAATGAGCAGTTCTTC	CAGNRDRVMNEQFF
TRBD2	TRBJ2-1	TRBV2	.	TGTGCCAGCAAAAAGGGACTAGCGGAAAACAATGAGCAGTTCTTC	CASKKGLAENNEQFF
.	TRBJ2-3	TRBV4-3	few	TGCGCCAGCAGCTTCGCGGGCGGTGATACGCAGTATTTT	CASSFAGGDTQYF
TRBD2	TRBJ2-5	TRBV5-4	.	TGTGCCAGCAGCACCGGGACTAGCCCCAGGGAGACCCAGTACTTC	CASSTGTSPRETQYF
TRBD1	TRBJ2-7	TRBV29-1	.	TGCAGCGTTGAAGCAGGGGGCAACGAGCAGTACTTC	CSVEAGGNEQYF
.	TRBJ1-1	TRBV18	.	TGTGCCAGCTCACCTCTATGGCGGGGGCGGGACACTGAAGCTTTCTTT	CASSPLWRGRDTEAFF